Following are 30 T cell receptor beta chains from one sample sequenced in a study of response to subunit inactivated influenza vaccine. Using its own MiXCR run on the RT-PCR reads, TCRdb lists one record per CDR3 protein. The table lists around 750,000 distinct CDR3 sequences, 21% of them singletons. The sequencing here drew on PBMCs from blood, taken about 5 days after vaccination. The source is a man aged 50 to 59 who received an inactivated influenza vaccine.

The CDR3 DNA reads as TGTGCCAGCAGTTACTCTTCTCGGGGCACAGAGACCCAGTACTTC. This encodes CASSYSSRGTETQYF. V and J are TRBV6-2 or TRBV6-3 and TRBJ2-5; either TRBD1 or TRBD2 may fit D (5 bases each). Germline V CDR1 and CDR2: MNHEY, SVGEGT. The CDR3 extends over 15 amino acids. V lost 0 bases, J lost 4 bases, and 12 bases lay in between.

This clonotype was recorded at least ten times. The V call is TRBV5-1, the J call TRBJ2-2; TRBD1 is a possible D gene (6 bases). CDR1 and CDR2 from the germline V gene are SGHRS and YFSETQ. This CDR3 region has 14 residues. V lost 4 bases to trimming and J lost 4 bases, with 11 bases between them. In nucleotides, the CDR3 is TGCGCCAGCAGCGACGGACAGCCCACCGGGGAGCTGTTTTTT. This codes for CASSDGQPTGELFF.

This clonotype has a handful of counts. The genes are TRBV6-5 and TRBJ2-5, with 10 positions matching TRBD1. The CDR3 runs to 15 residues. Germline assignment: CDR1 MNHEY and CDR2 SVGAGI. J was trimmed by 5 bases and V by 2 bases; bases with no gene match: 5. The CDR3 DNA sequence: TGTGCCAGCAGTTACGGGGGGACAGGGGTGGAGACCCAGTACTTC. Protein sequence: CASSYGGTGVETQYF.

V gene TRBV7-9 combines with J gene TRBJ1-5; D gene ambiguous. The CDR3 runs 18 residues. V lost 4 bases to trimming and J lost 0 bases, with 19 bases between them. In germline, CDR1 is SEHNR, CDR2 FQNEAQ (reference sequence). The CDR3 DNA follows: TGTGCCAGCAGCTACTCCGGACGGATAAAAGATAGCAATCAGCCCCAGCATTTT. Encoded protein: CASSYSGRIKDSNQPQHF.

J is TRBJ2-5 and V is TRBV12-3 or TRBV12-4; D is uncertain. Trimming stripped 2 bases from V and 0 bases from J, with 4 bases between. This CDR3 has 13 residues. CDR3 nucleotide sequence: TGTGCCAGCAGTTTACCGAACCAAGAGACCCAGTACTTC. Its protein product is CASSLPNQETQYF.

This clonotype has more than one count but fewer than ten. The chain carries TRBV5-1 and TRBJ2-1; the match to TRBD2 covers 7 bases. The trim removed 3 bases at V and 4 bases at J, leaving 4 bases unmatched. CDR3 length: 14 amino acids. CDR1 is SGHRS and CDR2 is YFSETQ in the germline V gene. The CDR3, as DNA: TGCGCCAGCAGCTCTTCCGGGGGGTACAATGAGCAGTTCTTC. Its protein product is CASSSSGGYNEQFF.

The V gene is TRBV10-3, the J gene TRBJ2-1, with D perhaps matching TRBD1 (6 bases). The CDR3 sequence is 13 residues long. V was shortened by 8 bases and J by 5 bases, with 13 bases between the two germline ends. The germline V gene has CDR1 ENHRY and CDR2 SYGVKD. CDR3 sequence reads: CAIGTGYHNEQFF. The CDR3 nucleotides are TGTGCCATCGGAACAGGGTATCACAATGAGCAGTTCTTC.

This clonotype was seen only a few times. The chain recombines TRBV7-9 with TRBJ1-1; D ambiguous. V shed 2 bases and J shed 8 bases, with 3 bases lying between them. The CDR3 has 10 residues. Per germline, CDR1 SEHNR and CDR2 FQNEAQ (reference sequence). The CDR3: CASSLQEAFF. In DNA, the CDR3 is TGTGCCAGCAGCTTACAGGAAGCTTTCTTT.

The V gene is TRBV20-1, the J gene TRBJ2-7, with D possibly being TRBD1 (6 bases). Germline V gene data show CDR1 as DFQATT and CDR2 as SNEGSKA (reference sequence). With 4 bases removed from V and 3 bases from J, the gap between germline ends came to 13 bases. The CDR3 runs 13 residues. The CDR3 nucleotides are TGCAGTGCTACCCGACAGGTGGACTACGAGCAGTACTTC. Translated: CSATRQVDYEQYF.

This clonotype has a handful of counts. The J gene is TRBJ2-4, the V gene TRBV5-8; 11 positions match TRBD1. The CDR3 is 17 amino acids. CDR1 and CDR2 from the germline V gene are SGHTS and YDEGEE. Losses at the gene ends were 2 bases for V and 7 bases for J; bases not matched to a gene: 11. This chain's CDR3 is CASSLRGQGVLSNIQYF. Written as DNA, the CDR3 is TGTGCCAGCAGCTTACGGGGACAGGGGGTCCTTTCTAACATTCAGTACTTC.

The rearrangement uses TRBV27 and TRBJ2-3, with TRBD2 identical over 8 bases. The length of the CDR3 is 15 residues. J gave up 1 base and V 6 bases, and 6 bases lay outside the gene matches. Germline V gene data show CDR1 as MNHEY and CDR2 as SMNVEV (reference sequence). The CDR3 protein is CASSTATSGTDTQYF. As DNA, the CDR3 is TGTGCCAGCAGCACCGCGACTAGCGGCACAGATACGCAGTATTTT.

In this sample, this clonotype turned up many times. The rearrangement uses TRBV10-3 and TRBJ2-5, with a possible D match to TRBD1 (6 bases). This CDR3 has 14 amino acids. V lost 9 bases, J lost 5 bases, and 19 bases lay in between. Germline V lookup: CDR1 ENHRY, CDR2 SYGVKD. CDR3 amino acids: CAIRTGTTPETQYF. For the CDR3, the DNA is TGTGCCATAAGAACCGGGACAACCCCGGAGACCCAGTACTTC.

This clonotype was seen only a few times. The chain is built from TRBV5-1 and TRBJ2-7; perhaps TRBD1 as D (5 bases). Trimming stripped 0 bases from V and 4 bases from J, with 11 bases between. This CDR3 has 14 residues. Germline V gene sequence: CDR1 SGHRS, CDR2 YFSETQ. The CDR3 is CASSLDRPFYEQYF. CDR3 in DNA: TGCGCCAGCAGCTTGGACAGGCCTTTTTACGAGCAGTACTTC.

CDR3 region: CASRPQGPTEAFF. DNA for the CDR3: TGTGCCAGCAGACCACAGGGGCCCACTGAAGCTTTCTTT. This rearrangement joins TRBV27 to TRBJ1-1; 7 bases match TRBD1. The germline V gene encodes CDR1 MNHEY and CDR2 SMNVEV (reference sequence). V was pared by 6 bases and J by 4 bases, with 5 bases of the junction left unmatched. This CDR3 has 13 residues.

CDR3 protein: CASSFRREVYGTGELFF. CDR3 nucleotide sequence: TGTGCCAGCAGTTTTCGGCGGGAGGTATATGGCACCGGGGAGCTGTTTTTT. The gene calls are TRBV27 and TRBJ2-2, with TRBD2 identical over 8 bases. The junction had 10 bases not matched to a gene; V was cut back by 3 bases and J by 4 bases. Germline CDR1 MNHEY, CDR2 SMNVEV (reference sequence). The CDR3 consists of 17 residues.

The gene calls are TRBV6-5 and TRBJ2-3, with 7 bases fitting TRBD1. J gave up 3 bases and V 0 bases, and 9 bases lay outside the gene matches. CDR3 size: 17 residues. Germline loops: CDR1 MNHEY, CDR2 SVGAGI. The CDR3 spells CASSYSRGPVKTDTQYF. CDR3 bases: TGTGCCAGCAGTTACTCTAGGGGGCCGGTAAAAACAGATACGCAGTATTTT.

This clonotype was recorded a few times. This chain links TRBV20-1 with TRBJ2-3, with 13 bases that match TRBD2. J lost 11 bases, V lost 7 bases, and 9 bases had no gene match. Per germline, CDR1 DFQATT and CDR2 SNEGSKA (reference sequence). CDR3 length equals 13 residues. This CDR3 is CSVPLAGGSRQYF. In DNA, the CDR3 is TGCAGTGTTCCACTAGCGGGGGGGAGTCGGCAGTATTTT.

This clonotype was observed a few times. The gene calls are TRBV24-1 and TRBJ1-2; D may be TRBD1 (6 bases). In germline, CDR1 is KGHDR, CDR2 SFDVKD. The length of the CDR3 is 14 residues. V was pared by 3 bases and J by 2 bases, with 9 bases between. For the CDR3, the DNA is TGTGCCACCAGTGATCTGACAGGAAACTATGGCTACACCTTC. It codes for CATSDLTGNYGYTF.

In this sample, this clonotype turned up many times. The chain combines TRBV6-1 with TRBJ2-3, with 10 bases that match TRBD1. Germline-derived CDR1 and CDR2 are MNHNS and SASEGT. The V gene end was trimmed by 1 base and the J gene end by 4 bases; junction bases not matched to a gene: 2. The CDR3 has 15 amino acids. CDR3 DNA sequence: TGTGCCAGCAGTGAAGGACAGGGGGCCCCAGATACGCAGTATTTT. It specifies CASSEGQGAPDTQYF.

This clonotype was seen more than once but under ten times. V gene TRBV12-3 or TRBV12-4 combines with J gene TRBJ2-7, with 8 bases fitting TRBD2. This CDR3 comprises 13 residues. V trimming: 8 bases; J trimming: 7 bases; junction bases outside the gene matches: 10. The CDR3 sequence is CASCLGGGREQYF. DNA for the CDR3: TGTGCCAGCTGCCTCGGCGGGGGGCGGGAGCAGTACTTC.

The CDR3, as DNA: TGTGCCAGTAGTATGTTGCAGGGGGATGAAAAACTGTTTTTT. Protein product: CASSMLQGDEKLFF. The chain is built from TRBV19 and TRBJ1-4; 7 nucleotides line up with TRBD1. The CDR3 is made up of 14 amino acids. The V and J ends lost 3 bases and 6 bases, in that order; junction bases with no gene match: 4. Germline V CDR1 and CDR2: LNHDA, SQIVND (reference sequence).

This clonotype was observed a handful of times. The chain links TRBV29-1 to TRBJ1-5; 7 bases line up with TRBD1. The CDR3 has 13 amino acids. V gave up 4 bases and J gave up 10 bases; unmatched junction bases: 10. The V gene's germline CDR1 is SQVTM and CDR2 ANQGSEA. The CDR3 protein is CSVGPGGSGPQHF. The CDR3 nucleotides are TGCAGCGTTGGGCCAGGGGGATCCGGACCCCAGCATTTT.

V gene TRBV7-9 combines with J gene TRBJ1-1; D gene ambiguous. From germline, CDR1 is SEHNR and CDR2 FQNEAQ (reference sequence). V lost 5 bases and J lost 1, with 17 bases in between. The CDR3 spans 16 residues. The DNA of the CDR3 is TGTGCCAGCAGCGCTAGGGAACTCGAACCGAACACTGAAGCTTTCTTT. Its protein is CASSARELEPNTEAFF.

This clonotype has only a few counts. The chain has TRBV2 and TRBJ2-4; 13 bases align to TRBD2. Germline V CDR1 and CDR2: SNHLY, FYNNEI. Trimming at V came to 6 bases and at J to 3 bases, leaving 14 bases not matched to a gene. The CDR3 has 19 amino acids. DNA of the CDR3: TGTGCCAGCAGCTCGCCCTGGACTAGCGGGAGTTTGGGCAAAAACATTCAGTACTTC. It specifies CASSSPWTSGSLGKNIQYF.

This clonotype has a handful of counts. The chain recombines TRBV27 with TRBJ2-7; 9 bases line up with TRBD1. V lost 3 bases and J lost 6; bases outside the gene matches: 9. Germline CDR1 MNHEY, CDR2 SMNVEV (reference sequence). This CDR3 spans 15 amino acids. CDR3 sequence (DNA): TGTGCCAGCAGTTTTTCCGGGACAGGGTCCCGCGAGCAGTACTTC. It specifies CASSFSGTGSREQYF.

This clonotype was observed at least ten times. This chain uses TRBV20-1 with TRBJ2-3; 14 positions match TRBD2. CDR3 size: 14 residues. J was trimmed by 10 bases and V by 4 bases; bases with no gene match: 7. Germline lookup yields CDR1 DFQATT and CDR2 SNEGSKA (reference sequence). The CDR3 spells CSANHGLAGGAQYF. As DNA, the CDR3 is TGCAGTGCTAACCACGGACTAGCGGGAGGCGCGCAGTATTTT.

This rearrangement joins TRBV5-1 to TRBJ1-4; D gene unclear. Germline V gene sequence: CDR1 SGHRS, CDR2 YFSETQ. The CDR3 has 14 residues. Trimming took 2 bases from V and 13 from J, leaving 18 bases between them. This CDR3 reads CASSLGDAGNSLFF. The CDR3 nucleotides are TGCGCCAGCAGCTTAGGAGATGCGGGGAATTCACTGTTTTTT.

The chain carries TRBV7-3 and TRBJ2-3, with 12 bases that match TRBD2. CDR1 and CDR2 from the germline V gene are SGHTA and FQGTGA. The CDR3 is made up of 18 amino acids. Trimming at V came to 0 bases and at J to 3 bases, leaving 7 bases not matched to a gene. This chain's CDR3 is CASSLTGRLAGGTDTQYF. Here the CDR3 DNA reads TGTGCCAGCAGCTTAACGGGGAGGCTAGCGGGAGGGACAGATACGCAGTATTTT.

The genes are TRBV12-3 or TRBV12-4 and TRBJ1-2; no firm D call. The CDR3 loop spans 13 amino acids. The V gene lost 10 bases and the J gene lost 2 bases, with 14 bases spanning the gap. The CDR3 region is CAIRRAVNYGYTF. The CDR3 DNA reads as TGTGCCATCCGGAGAGCGGTCAACTATGGCTACACCTTC.

This clonotype was detected a few times. DNA for the CDR3: TGCAGTGCTGGGGTTCCATACAATGAGCAGTTCTTC. Amino acids: CSAGVPYNEQFF. This chain joins TRBV20-1 and TRBJ2-1; D is ambiguous. The CDR3 has 12 amino acids. V dropped 5 bases and J dropped 4 bases, with 9 bases sitting between them. Looked up from germline, CDR1 is DFQATT and CDR2 is SNEGSKA (reference sequence).